This T cell receptor (beta chain) stems from a study of blood T cell repertoires in COVID-19. The CDR3 totals 12 residues. Per the germline V gene, CDR1 is LGHDT and CDR2 is YNNKEL (reference sequence). The ends were cut back, 5 bases at V and 4 bases at J, with 9 bases in the middle. Across 20 to 25 US areas, participants ranged in age from 18 to 89 years. TCRdb's table, derived via immunoSEQ multiplex PCR, lists solely in-frame clones and lacks some. The table has more than 200,000 clones, approximately 90% seen once. The sample consisted of PBMCs or T cells enriched from blood (not recorded which). This TCR was recovered from a woman aged 25 to 45 who had recovered from COVID-19. This chain connects TRBV3-1 (or the pseudogene TRBV3-2) to TRBJ2-7, with D tentatively TRBD1 (5 bases). The CDR3 protein is CASSNQGYEQYF. The DNA for the CDR3 is TGTGCCAGCAGCAACCAGGGTTACGAGCAGTACTTC.